Presented here are 23 T cell receptor beta chains from one specimen sequenced in a study of tumor-infiltrating lymphocytes in oesophageal squamous cell carcinoma. TCRdb reprocessed the PCR reads via MiXCR and lists one record per CDR3 protein. The repertoire has 9,500 to 15,000 distinct CDR3 sequences, around 54% of them found once; the top ten carry about 32%. What was sequenced was esophageal tumor tissue. All receptors derive from a female donor with esophageal squamous cell carcinoma.

This clonotype occurred a few times. V gene TRBV7-9 combines with J gene TRBJ2-3; D unresolved. The V end was cut by 3 bases, the J end by 6 bases, with 10 bases between. Looked up from germline, CDR1 is SEHNR and CDR2 is FQNEAQ (reference sequence). The CDR3 length is 13 residues. The CDR3 bases are TGTGCCAGCAGCTTTAACGGTGGGGATACGCAGTATTTT. Its protein is CASSFNGGDTQYF. The whole variable domain, remainder taken from reference TRBV7-9 and TRBJ2-3, is DTGVSQNPRHKITKRGQNVTFRCDPISEHNRLYWYRQTLGQGPEFLTYFQNEAQLEKSRLLSDRFSAERPKGSFSTLEIQRTEQGDSAMYLCASSFNGGDTQYFGPGTRLTVL.

The chain recombines TRBV7-6 with TRBJ1-5; TRBD1 agrees at 7 bases. Trimming removed 5 bases from V and 3 bases from J; junction bases left unmatched: 25. The CDR3 has 21 residues. CDR1 and CDR2 from the germline V gene are SGHVS and FNYEAQ. The CDR3 here is CASSPQLAQGTSQHFNQPQHF. The CDR3 DNA follows: TGTGCCAGCAGCCCCCAACTGGCACAGGGGACGTCGCAACACTTCAATCAGCCCCAGCATTTT.

This clonotype was seen more than once but under ten times. The chain combines TRBV20-1 with TRBJ1-1; D is ambiguous. CDR1 and CDR2 (germline): DFQATT, SNEGSKA (reference sequence). There are 11 residues in the CDR3. V lost 6 bases and J 0 bases, leaving 5 bases between the germline ends. The CDR3 here is CSAQLNTEAFF. In nucleotides, the CDR3 is TGCAGTGCCCAGCTGAACACTGAAGCTTTCTTT.

The chain has TRBV5-5 and TRBJ2-7; D is unclear. The DNA matches TRBJ2-1 better at its end, which makes the J call doubtful. Germline CDR1 and CDR2: SGHKS and YYEKEE (reference sequence). The CDR3 has 11 amino acids. CDR3 sequence reads: CASSLAHEQFF. The CDR3 DNA is TGTGCCAGCAGCTTGGCGCATGAGCAGTTCTTC.

This clonotype was counted many times. This rearrangement joins TRBV10-3 to TRBJ2-3, with D perhaps matching TRBD1 or TRBD2 (5 bases each). Germline V gene data show CDR1 as ENHRY and CDR2 as SYGVKD. With 5 bases removed from V and 4 bases from J, the gap between germline ends came to 13 bases. The CDR3 is 14 amino acids. The CDR3 sequence: CAISRDQNSDTQYF. The CDR3 DNA follows: TGTGCCATCAGTCGGGACCAGAATTCAGATACGCAGTATTTT.

The gene calls are TRBV7-6 and TRBJ2-3; 7 bases line up with TRBD1. The germline V gene encodes CDR1 SGHVS and CDR2 FNYEAQ. This CDR3 comprises 15 residues. The V segment lost 4 bases and the J segment 11 bases; nucleotides outside the gene matches: 15. The CDR3 DNA is TGTGCCAGCAGCTCAGGGACAGAGAGCTCCTACGAGCAGTATTTT. Translation gives CASSSGTESSYEQYF.

Of note for this clonotype: The junction departs from the called germline gene at one end, perhaps through a read error. The rearrangement links TRBV19 to TRBJ2-4; D is possibly TRBD1 (6 bases). This CDR3 comprises 12 residues. CDR1 LNHDA and CDR2 SQIVND come from the germline V gene (reference sequence). The CDR3 DNA is TGTGCCAGCGGCCCGGGACAAAGACGGAACACCTTC. It yields the protein CASGPGQRRNTF.

This sequence joins TRBV7-9 and TRBJ2-5; D possibly corresponds to TRBD2 (5 bases). From germline, CDR1 is SEHNR and CDR2 FQNEAQ (reference sequence). Trimming pared 1 base from V and 4 bases from J, leaving 10 bases between. The CDR3 loop spans 14 amino acids. The CDR3 sequence is CASSLGGLPETQYF. Written as DNA, the CDR3 is TGTGCCAGCAGCTTAGGCGGACTGCCAGAGACCCAGTACTTC.

The J gene is TRBJ1-3, the V gene TRBV4-1, with 7 bases fitting TRBD1. The V gene's germline CDR1 is MGHRA and CDR2 YSYEKL. Unmatched junction bases numbered 5, after V lost 3 bases and J lost 0 bases. This CDR3 spans 16 amino acids. The CDR3 protein is CASSHRTGSSGNTIYF. CDR3 sequence (DNA): TGCGCCAGCAGCCACCGGACAGGCAGCTCTGGAAACACCATATATTTT.

As DNA, the CDR3 is TGTGCCAGCAGTTTCGACAGGGGGCACCACGAGCAGTTCTTC. Its translation: CASSFDRGHHEQFF. The chain employs TRBV12-3 or TRBV12-4 and TRBJ2-1; 10 nucleotides agree with TRBD1. Germline trimming cut 3 bases from V and 10 bases from J; bases unmatched to any gene: 6. The CDR3 has 14 amino acids.

This sequence joins TRBV6-1 and TRBJ1-1, with a possible D match to TRBD1 (5 bases). V was pared by 5 bases and J by 6 bases, with 10 bases between. The CDR3 consists of 12 residues. The germline V gene encodes CDR1 MNHNS and CDR2 SASEGT. The CDR3 loop is CASSLDRPEAFF. The CDR3 DNA follows: TGTGCCAGCAGTTTAGACAGACCTGAAGCTTTCTTT.

The chain employs TRBV7-3 and TRBJ2-3, with 14 positions matching TRBD2. The DNA end is more similar to TRBJ2-1, so the J call may be wrong. CDR1 and CDR2 from the germline V gene are SGHTA and FQGTGA. CDR3 length: 14 residues. CDR3 bases: TGTGCCAGCATGATGACTAGCGGGAGGGGGGAGCAGTTCTTC. Translation gives CASMMTSGRGEQFF.

This clonotype was detected a few times. The chain employs TRBV11-2 and TRBJ2-7, with D maybe TRBD2 (5 bases). The assigned J gene may be wrong: the sequence end matches TRBJ2-1 better. Looked up from germline, CDR1 is SGHAT and CDR2 is FQNNGV. The length of the CDR3 is 17 residues. The CDR3 sequence: CASSLDRGLLSYNEQFF. The CDR3 DNA follows: TGTGCCAGCAGCTTAGATCGCGGACTCCTTTCCTACAATGAGCAGTTCTTC.

V gene TRBV28 combines with J gene TRBJ2-1, with 10 bases that match TRBD1. Germline assignment: CDR1 MDHEN and CDR2 SYDVKM. V lost 7 bases and J lost 6; bases outside the gene matches: 9. The CDR3 is made up of 15 amino acids. The CDR3 DNA is TGTGCCAGCACCCAAGGGGGACAGGGGAGCAATGAGCAGTTCTTC. Translating it yields CASTQGGQGSNEQFF.

This clonotype was found a few times. The J gene is TRBJ2-1, the V gene TRBV7-6; D gene ambiguous. The ends were cut back, 1 base at V and 10 bases at J, with 8 bases in the middle. Germline V gives CDR1 SGHVS, CDR2 FNYEAQ. This CDR3 spans 12 amino acids. As DNA, the CDR3 is TGTGCCAGCAGCTTAGTAGGGCCAGAGCAGTTCTTC. Amino acids: CASSLVGPEQFF.

Remarks on this clonotype: The CDR3 does not close with the conserved phenylalanine or tryptophan, likely indicating a read error. The DNA is omitted, as the CDR3 cannot be located on it reliably, and the CDR3 follows TCRdb's listing. This rearrangement joins TRBV7-8 to TRBJ2-3; the table calls TRBD2, which could not be checked here. CDR1 and CDR2 (germline): SGHVS, FQNEAQ. The CDR3 length equals 20 residues, ends included. The CDR3 reads CASSLARAGGRVLYEQYFGN.

This clonotype was counted ten times or more. The chain couples TRBV7-6 to TRBJ2-2; 10 bases line up with TRBD2. This CDR3 region has 18 residues. The V segment lost 8 bases and the J segment 3 bases; nucleotides outside the gene matches: 15. Per germline, CDR1 SGHVS and CDR2 FNYEAQ. CDR3 region: CASSSEASGRSDTGELFF. CDR3 sequence (DNA): TGTGCCAGCTCTTCTGAAGCTAGCGGGAGATCTGACACCGGGGAGCTGTTTTTT.

This clonotype counts as medium-sized. The chain combines TRBV27 with TRBJ1-5; the match to TRBD1 covers 7 bases. Trimming cost V 2 bases and J 4 bases; bases outside gene matches: 2. This CDR3 is built from 14 residues. Germline assignment: CDR1 MNHEY and CDR2 SMNVEV (reference sequence). CDR3 amino acids: CASSLRQGNQPQHF. The DNA for the CDR3 is TGTGCCAGCAGTTTAAGACAGGGTAATCAGCCCCAGCATTTT.

This clonotype has just a few counts. The J gene is TRBJ2-1, the V gene TRBV7-2; D not resolved. Trimming removed 6 bases at V and 6 bases at J, with 9 bases between. Per germline, CDR1 SGHTA and CDR2 FQGNSA. The CDR3 spans 12 residues. CDR3 sequence reads: CASSYVSNEQFF. As DNA, the CDR3 is TGTGCCAGCAGTTACGTCTCCAATGAGCAGTTCTTC.

The table lists this clonotype with a count of one. Since no conserved phenylalanine or tryptophan closes the CDR3, a read error is the likely cause. No DNA is shown, since the ends of the CDR3 on it are uncertain; the CDR3 is the one TCRdb lists. The rearrangement joins TRBV7-1 to TRBJ2-7; TRBD2 is the table's D call and was not checked against the DNA. TRBV7-1 is assigned to the ORF class and has an uncertain function. The CDR3 is 16 amino acids long, termini counted. This chain's CDR3 is CASSGLSLFDEQFFGA.

The chain links TRBV11-1 to TRBJ2-1; perhaps D is TRBD1 or TRBD2 (6 bases each). With the DNA end fitting TRBJ2-5 better, the J assignment may be wrong. The CDR3 runs 16 residues. Germline CDR1 and CDR2: SGHAT and FQDESV (reference sequence). CDR3 loop: CASSWGRGGLQETQYF. The CDR3 coding sequence is TGTGCCAGCAGCTGGGGGCGTGGGGGGCTACAGGAGACCCAGTACTTC.

V usage is TRBV7-6 and J usage is TRBJ2-1; 7 bases align to TRBD2. Germline CDR1 SGHVS, CDR2 FNYEAQ. The CDR3 spans 14 residues. The V gene end was trimmed by 7 bases and the J gene end by 4 bases; junction bases not matched to a gene: 7. This CDR3 reads CASTIGGTYNEQFF. CDR3 DNA: TGTGCCAGCACCATCGGGGGGACTTACAATGAGCAGTTCTTC.

The CDR3 bases are TGTGCCAGCAGCCCCCACGCTGAGACCCAGTACTTC. It specifies CASSPHAETQYF. This chain joins TRBV11-1 and TRBJ2-1; the D is unclear. Gene TRBJ2-5 matches the end of the DNA better, so the J call may be wrong. The CDR3 extends over 12 amino acids. Germline V lookup: CDR1 SGHAT, CDR2 FQDESV (reference sequence).